This T cell receptor beta chain was documented in a study of early T cells in non-severe SARS-CoV-2 infection. Study conclusions and caveats: VDJdb-based annotation leaned toward anti-spike CD8 responses and missed private and CD4 specificities.

CDR3 length: 12 residues. CDR1 is LNHNV, CDR2 YYDKDF, per germline (reference sequence). V gave up 8 bases and J gave up 2 bases, with 9 bases separating them. For this clonotype: Its antigen is unknown.

TCRdb redid the calling of the 5' RACE reads with MiXCR, one entry per CDR3 protein. The sample lists about 64,000 distinct CDR3 sequences, roughly 21% occurring once. Sequenced here: whole blood, sampled at baseline. The clonotype was recovered from an adult who was a healthcare worker with PCR-confirmed SARS-CoV-2 infection or an uninfected control (not recorded which). The chain is built from TRBV15 and TRBJ1-1, with D possibly TRBD1 on 6 matching bases. CDR3 protein: CATATGNTEAFF. The CDR3, as DNA: TGTGCCACCGCGACAGGAAACACTGAAGCTTTCTTT.